This T cell receptor beta chain was captured by sequencing in a study of blood T cell repertoires in COVID-19. On the study more broadly: Collection of acute and convalescent COVID-19 samples took place in the United States, Italy and Spain. PBMCs, B-cell-depleted T cells, or T cells provided the cDNA or gDNA that made up the material.

In the source study's methods: Researchers report that nucleated cell counts were estimated from reference gene primer amplification. The protocol was immunoSEQ multiplex PCR, while the TCRdb copy is restricted to in-frame clones and leaves out a portion. V, J and clone size are those of that table, while D and trimming were read from the DNA. The table has about 94,000 clones, over 75% seen once. V was shortened by 7 bases and J by 1 base, with 11 bases between the two germline ends. CDR1 SGHRS and CDR2 YFSETQ come from the germline V gene. This CDR3 has 13 residues. The sample taken for sequencing was peripheral blood. The chain uses TRBV5-1 and TRBJ1-1; no definite D call. The clonotype was recovered from a woman over 75 with acute or convalescent COVID-19. The CDR3 sequence is CASGRQANTEAFF. CDR3 nucleotides: TGCGCCAGCGGGAGGCAGGCGAACACTGAAGCTTTCTTT.